Following are 22 T cell receptor beta chains from one sample sequenced in a study of blood T cell repertoires in COVID-19. Assay used: immunoSEQ multiplex PCR; TCRdb lists only in-frame clones, some missing. The sample lists around 100,000 clones, around 82% occurring once. Sequenced: peripheral blood. The receptors were gathered from a man aged 60 to 69 with acute or convalescent COVID-19.

On this clone itself: The identical CDR3 is also encoded by other nucleotide sequences in the sample. The V call is TRBV11-2, the J call TRBJ2-1, with 8 bases fitting TRBD1. Germline V CDR1 and CDR2: SGHAT, FQNNGV. This CDR3 is 12 amino acids long. The junction had 3 bases not matched to a gene; V was cut back by 4 bases and J by 10 bases. The CDR3 loop is CASSWTGNEQFF. In DNA form, the CDR3 reads TGTGCCAGCAGCTGGACAGGGAACGAGCAGTTCTTC. Supplemented by reference TRBV11-2 and TRBJ2-1, the full variable domain reads EAGVAQSPRYKIIEKRQSVAFWCNPISGHATLYWYQQILGQGPKLLIQFQNNGVVDDSQLPKDRFSAERLKGVDSTLKIQPAKLEDSAVYLCASSWTGNEQFFGPGTRLTVL.

The V and J genes are TRBV4-3 and TRBJ2-1, with TRBD2 identical over 7 bases. Germline CDR1 reads LGHNA; CDR2 reads YSLEER. V shed 0 bases, J shed 4 bases, and the junction held 9 bases outside the gene matches. The CDR3 consists of 17 residues. The CDR3 sequence: CASSQDVGLGTYNEQFF. CDR3 bases: TGCGCCAGCAGCCAAGACGTCGGACTAGGCACATACAATGAGCAGTTCTTC.

The chain combines TRBV5-1 with TRBJ1-2; tentatively, D is TRBD1 (5 bases). Germline V gene lookup returns CDR1 SGHRS and CDR2 YFSETQ. The CDR3 loop spans 14 amino acids. Trimming removed 0 bases at V and 6 bases at J, with 12 bases between. The CDR3, as DNA: TGCGCCAGCAGCTTGGTGGCCAGGGTCGATGGCTACACCTTC. It codes for CASSLVARVDGYTF.

CDR3 sequence reads: CASSYLTGAGGETQYF. Written as DNA, the CDR3 is TGTGCCAGCAGTTACCTCACAGGGGCCGGAGGAGAGACCCAGTACTTC. The V gene is TRBV6-5, the J gene TRBJ2-5, with TRBD1 matching 7 bases. The CDR3 extends over 16 amino acids. V trimming: 2 bases; J trimming: 4 bases; junction bases outside the gene matches: 10. Per the germline V gene, CDR1 is MNHEY and CDR2 is SVGAGI.

This chain connects TRBV4-1 to TRBJ1-3; D call uncertain. Germline CDR1 is MGHRA and CDR2 is YSYEKL. The CDR3 covers 14 residues. V was pared by 4 bases and J by 0 bases, with 7 bases between. The CDR3 is CASSLQHSGNTIYF. The DNA of the CDR3 is TGCGCCAGCAGCCTACAGCACTCTGGAAACACCATATATTTT.

This sequence joins TRBV11-1 and TRBJ2-5; a weak D match, TRBD2 (7 bases). Trimming stripped 1 base from V and 2 bases from J, with 14 bases between. Germline CDR1 SGHAT, CDR2 FQDESV (reference sequence). The CDR3 sequence is 16 residues long. The CDR3 region is CASSLEGDYIQETQYF. CDR3 bases: TGTGCCAGCAGCTTAGAGGGGGACTACATACAAGAGACCCAGTACTTC.

This clone was seen only a few times. The chain is built from TRBV11-3 and TRBJ2-1; 9 positions match TRBD1. This CDR3 contains 15 residues. Germline lookup yields CDR1 SGHNT and CDR2 YENEEA. The junction had 4 bases not matched to a gene; V was cut back by 4 bases and J by 3 bases. The CDR3 DNA is TGTGCCAGCAGCTCCCGGGACAGGGACTACAATGAGCAGTTCTTC. It codes for CASSSRDRDYNEQFF.

V is TRBV7-3 and J is TRBJ2-7; no firm D call. Germline loops: CDR1 SGHTA, CDR2 FQGTGA. The CDR3 spans 13 residues. V dropped 2 bases and J dropped 5 bases, with 10 bases sitting between them. The CDR3 loop is CASSLGSGHEQYF. Written as DNA, the CDR3 is TGTGCCAGCAGCTTAGGATCTGGGCACGAGCAGTACTTC. The full variable domain, in which reference TRBV7-3 and TRBJ2-7 provide the parts outside the CDR3, is GAGVSQTPSNKVTEKGKYVELRCDPISGHTALYWYRQSLGQGPEFLIYFQGTGAADDSGLPNDRFFAVRPEGSVSTLKIQRTERGDSAVYLCASSLGSGHEQYFGPGTRLTVT.

The chain couples TRBV5-1 to TRBJ2-4; 9 bases agree with TRBD1. There are 16 residues in the CDR3. The J segment lost 5 bases and the V segment lost 1 base, leaving 7 bases of the junction unmatched. Germline-derived CDR1 and CDR2 are SGHRS and YFSETQ. The CDR3 DNA is TGCGCCAGCAGCTTGTCCCCGGGACAGGGCGAAAACATTCAGTACTTC. Translating gives CASSLSPGQGENIQYF. Full variable domain (outside the CDR3, taken from reference TRBV5-1 and TRBJ2-4): KAGVTQTPRYLIKTRGQQVTLSCSPISGHRSVSWYQQTPGQGLQFLFEYFSETQRNKGNFPGRFSGRQFSNSRSEMNVSTLELGDSALYLCASSLSPGQGENIQYFGAGTRLSVL.

This clone was seen once. This rearrangement joins TRBV11-3 to TRBJ2-1; 7 bases match TRBD1. CDR1 SGHNT and CDR2 YENEEA come from the germline V gene. The length of the CDR3 is 16 residues. V shed 4 bases and J 7 bases; nucleotides not matched to a gene: 13. The CDR3 DNA is TGTGCCAGCAGCTCGTCACGGGACAGCCTCTCGAATGAGCAGTTCTTC. It specifies CASSSSRDSLSNEQFF.

The J gene is TRBJ2-7, the V gene TRBV7-3, with TRBD2 matching over 9 bases. The germline V gene has CDR1 SGHTA and CDR2 FQGTGA. This CDR3 contains 15 residues. After removal of 2 bases from V and 0 bases from J, the junction contained 2 bases not matched to a gene. The DNA for the CDR3 is TGTGCCAGCAGCTTAGAAGCGGGGGGCTCCTACGAGCAGTACTTC. It codes for CASSLEAGGSYEQYF.

This chain joins TRBV24-1 and TRBJ1-2; TRBD1 is a possible D gene (5 bases). Germline lookup yields CDR1 KGHDR and CDR2 SFDVKD. CDR3 length: 14 residues. The ends were cut back, 9 bases at V and 6 bases at J, with 19 bases in the middle. CDR3 coding DNA: TGTGCCACCCGTCCGGGGGGGATATCGGATGGCTACACCTTC. Amino acid sequence: CATRPGGISDGYTF.

This clone was detected once. The chain recombines TRBV18 with TRBJ1-1; D gene ambiguous. Trimming cost V 6 bases and J 2 bases, with 13 bases left between them. The CDR3 is 14 residues long. From germline, CDR1 is KGHSH and CDR2 LQKENI. The CDR3 sequence: CASSPQEGNTEAFF. The CDR3 DNA is TGTGCCAGCTCCCCTCAGGAAGGAAACACTGAAGCTTTCTTT.

V usage is TRBV3-1 (or the pseudogene TRBV3-2) and J usage is TRBJ2-3, with D possibly matching TRBD1 (5 bases). The CDR3 is 16 residues long. Trimming took off 1 base at V and 1 base at J, with 12 bases between the two ends. CDR1 LGHDT and CDR2 YNNKEL come from the germline V gene (reference sequence). The CDR3 sequence is CASSQGTTWGTDTQYF. For the CDR3, the DNA is TGTGCCAGCAGCCAAGGGACAACTTGGGGCACAGATACGCAGTATTTT.

The chain employs TRBV18 and TRBJ2-3; possible D gene TRBD1, 5 bases. V gave up 4 bases and J gave up 0 bases, with 11 bases separating them. In germline, CDR1 is KGHSH, CDR2 LQKENI. This CDR3 is built from 15 residues. In DNA, the CDR3 is TGTGCCAGCTCACTGCGGCCAGGGAGCACAGATACGCAGTATTTT. Its translation is CASSLRPGSTDTQYF.

The genes are TRBV15 and TRBJ1-2; D ambiguous. From germline, CDR1 is LNHNV and CDR2 YYDKDF (reference sequence). V lost 2 bases to trimming and J lost 4 bases, with 11 bases between them. The CDR3 spans 14 residues. In nucleotides, the CDR3 is TGTGCCACCAGCAGATCGGGTGCCCCCTATGGCTACACCTTC. As protein: CATSRSGAPYGYTF.

This clone was seen a single time. The chain employs TRBV5-1 and TRBJ2-5; a weak D match, TRBD1 (6 bases). The V end lost 4 bases, the J end lost 4 bases, and 14 bases lay between the germline ends. The CDR3 spans 14 residues. The V gene's germline CDR1 is SGHRS and CDR2 YFSETQ. The chain's CDR3 is CASSHTGSGETQYF. CDR3 nucleotides: TGCGCCAGCAGCCATACAGGGTCGGGAGAGACCCAGTACTTC.

This clone was detected a few times. This chain connects TRBV11-1 to TRBJ1-2; 7 nucleotides agree with TRBD1. CDR1 is SGHAT, CDR2 FQDESV, per germline (reference sequence). The CDR3 totals 14 residues. V lost 2 bases to trimming and J lost 7 bases; unmatched junction nucleotides: 7. The CDR3 DNA sequence: TGTGCCAGCAGCTTAAATCGACAGGGAGGTGGCTACACCTTC. Residues: CASSLNRQGGGYTF.

The CDR3 DNA is TGTGCCAGCAGCTCCTCGGGACTCGGCACAGATACGCAGTATTTT. Its translation: CASSSSGLGTDTQYF. The chain carries TRBV7-6 and TRBJ2-3, with D tentatively TRBD2 (6 bases). In germline, CDR1 is SGHVS, CDR2 FNYEAQ. The CDR3 has 15 residues. V lost 4 bases, J lost 1 base, and 12 bases lay in between.

This clone appeared a single time. V usage is TRBV2 and J usage is TRBJ1-2, with D perhaps matching TRBD1 (5 bases). V was trimmed by 8 bases and J by 8 bases, leaving 24 bases between them. This CDR3 is 15 amino acids long. Germline lookup yields CDR1 SNHLY and CDR2 FYNNEI. The CDR3 spells CASLRGSIAAGGYTF. The CDR3 DNA sequence: TGTGCCAGCCTTAGGGGCTCAATCGCAGCGGGAGGCTACACCTTC. Variable domain in full (rest from reference TRBV2 and TRBJ1-2): EPEVTQTPSHQVTQMGQEVILRCVPISNHLYFYWYRQILGQKVEFLVSFYNNEISEKSEIFDDQFSVERPDGSNFTLKIRSTKLEDSAMYFCASLRGSIAAGGYTFGSGTRLTVV.

The chain carries TRBV9 and TRBJ1-2; 7 bases match TRBD1. Germline V gene lookup returns CDR1 SGDLS and CDR2 YYNGEE. V was clipped by 3 bases and J by 4 bases; unmatched bases: 9. The CDR3 loop spans 15 amino acids. CDR3 nucleotide sequence: TGTGCCAGCAGCGCGTCCGGGACAGTGAGCTATGGCTACACCTTC. Its translation is CASSASGTVSYGYTF.

The chain couples TRBV27 to TRBJ1-4; TRBD1 aligns across 7 bases. Looked up from germline, CDR1 is MNHEY and CDR2 is SMNVEV (reference sequence). Germline trimming cut 5 bases from V and 8 bases from J; bases unmatched to any gene: 11. The CDR3 extends over 15 amino acids. This CDR3 reads CASSPLTGFREKLFF. CDR3 coding DNA: TGTGCCAGCAGTCCCTTGACAGGGTTTCGGGAAAAACTGTTTTTT.